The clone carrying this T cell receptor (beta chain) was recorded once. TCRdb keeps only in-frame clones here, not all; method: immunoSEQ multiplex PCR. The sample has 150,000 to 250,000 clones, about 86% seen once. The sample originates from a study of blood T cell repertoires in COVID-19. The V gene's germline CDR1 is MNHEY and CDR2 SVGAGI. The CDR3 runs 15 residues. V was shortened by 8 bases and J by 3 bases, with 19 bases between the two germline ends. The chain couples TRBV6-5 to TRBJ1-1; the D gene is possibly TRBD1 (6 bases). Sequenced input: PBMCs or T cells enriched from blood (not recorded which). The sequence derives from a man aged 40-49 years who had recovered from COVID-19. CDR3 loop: CASRGGLYSDTEAFF. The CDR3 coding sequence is TGTGCCAGCCGAGGGGGTTTATATTCGGACACTGAAGCTTTCTTT.